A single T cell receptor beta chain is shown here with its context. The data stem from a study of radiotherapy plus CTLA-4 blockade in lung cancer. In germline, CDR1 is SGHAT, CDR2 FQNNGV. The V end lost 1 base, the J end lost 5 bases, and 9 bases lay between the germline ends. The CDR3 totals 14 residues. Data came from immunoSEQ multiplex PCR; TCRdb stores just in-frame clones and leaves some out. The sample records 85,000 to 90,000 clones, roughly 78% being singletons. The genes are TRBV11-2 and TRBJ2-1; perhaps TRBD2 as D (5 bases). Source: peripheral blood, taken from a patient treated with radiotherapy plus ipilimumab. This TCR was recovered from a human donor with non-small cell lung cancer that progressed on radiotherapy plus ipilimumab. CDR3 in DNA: TGTGCCAGCAGCTTAGTACGGGGAAACAATGAGCAGTTCTTC. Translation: CASSLVRGNNEQFF.